This TCR beta chain was identified during a study of vaccination effects on CD4 cells after COVID-19. Antigen-specific CD4+ T cells expanded by the ViraFEST assay with viral peptide pools were then sequenced. Subsequent to a culture period of about nine days, CD4+ T cells were isolated. The person's infection with SARS-CoV-2, confirmed by PCR, took place between March and December 2020. The protocol was immunoSEQ multiplex PCR, while the TCRdb copy is restricted to in-frame clones and leaves out a portion. This sample has around 28,000 clones, with approximately 62% found just once. As to this clone: The antigen is undetermined.

The CDR3 consists of 14 residues. Trimming left V 0 bases short and J 5 bases short, with 9 bases between. Germline V gene lookup returns CDR1 SGHNT and CDR2 YYREEE (reference sequence). This TCR derives from a human donor who had a prior SARS-CoV-2 infection. The gene calls are TRBV5-4 and TRBJ2-1; no definite D call. Sequencing used CD4+ T cells from PBMCs cultured with SARS-CoV-2 spike peptides, obtained before COVID-19 vaccination. In DNA, the CDR3 is TGTGCCAGCAGCTTGGCTCCCCTCGACAATGAGCAGTTCTTC. Its translation is CASSLAPLDNEQFF.